The following is a TCR beta chain sequence with its context. In the original analysis: It was from reference gene primer amplification that nucleated cell counts were estimated. TCRdb's table, derived via immunoSEQ multiplex PCR, lists solely in-frame clones and lacks some. Clonal size and the V and J genes are those of that table, whereas D and trimming came from the DNA. Altogether about 280,000 clones are present, roughly 90% being singletons, with the ten largest covering approximately 3%. The record originates from a study of blood T cell repertoires in COVID-19. Living in under 30 US areas, the participants were between about 18 and 100 years of age. A COVID-19 case was met by exposed participants within 2 weeks before study entry. V gave up 5 bases and J gave up 0 bases; unmatched junction bases: 9. In germline, CDR1 is SEHNR, CDR2 FQNEAQ (reference sequence). The CDR3 is 16 amino acids.

This chain joins TRBV7-9 and TRBJ1-2; the match to TRBD1 covers 7 bases. Sequencing was performed on PBMCs or T cells enriched from blood (not recorded which). This receptor was taken from a man between 40 and 49 years old who had been exposed to COVID-19. CDR3 in DNA: TGTGCCAGCAGCCCAGGGGGGTTGTTTGCTAACTATGGCTACACCTTC. It is translated as CASSPGGLFANYGYTF. Complete variable domain (other parts from reference TRBV7-9 and TRBJ1-2): DTGVSQNPRHKITKRGQNVTFRCDPISEHNRLYWYRQTLGQGPEFLTYFQNEAQLEKSRLLSDRFSAERPKGSFSTLEIQRTEQGDSAMYLCASSPGGLFANYGYTFGSGTRLTVV.